The 11 T cell receptor beta chains in this list originate from one sample, sequenced in a study of human T cells and chemical hapten exposure. TCRdb processed the RACE reads anew with MiXCR; each CDR3 protein has one entry. The table includes just over 80,000 distinct CDR3 sequences, roughly a tenth detected once. The time point here: patch test 1, 2 weeks after DPC sensitization. Specified treatment: therapeutic diphenylcyclopropenone sensitization with weekly scalp DPC. Sequenced here: whole blood, sampled in connection with sensitization to the hapten diphenylcyclopropenone (DPC). Receptors were obtained from a woman between 45 and 65 years old with alopecia areata. Some clones in this sample may be carry-over from other donors' samples.

The chain is built from TRBV6-1 and TRBJ1-1; 11 bases are shared with TRBD1. The germline gives CDR1 MNHNS, CDR2 SASEGT. The CDR3 has 14 amino acids. After removal of 7 bases from V and 5 bases from J, the junction contained 6 bases not matched to a gene. The DNA for the CDR3 is TGTGCCAGCACCGGGACAGGGGGTGTTACTGAAGCTTTCTTT. Translated: CASTGTGGVTEAFF.

This clonotype was observed a handful of times. This chain connects TRBV12-3 or TRBV12-4 to TRBJ1-6; 7 nucleotides match TRBD1. V was clipped by 4 bases and J by 0 bases; unmatched bases: 3. The CDR3 is made up of 16 amino acids. CDR3 nucleotides: TGTGCCAGCAGTTCCAACAGGGGCTCCTATAATTCACCCCTCCACTTT. It encodes CASSSNRGSYNSPLHF.

The V call is TRBV20-1, the J call TRBJ1-1; TRBD1 aligns across 7 bases. Germline CDR1 and CDR2: DFQATT and SNEGSKA (reference sequence). This CDR3 has 14 amino acids. The V and J ends lost 2 bases and 4 bases, in that order; junction bases with no gene match: 7. The chain's CDR3 is CSARKTGSGTEAFF. CDR3 sequence (DNA): TGCAGTGCTAGAAAGACAGGGTCTGGCACTGAAGCTTTCTTT.

This clonotype has a handful of counts. The chain has TRBV28 and TRBJ1-5, with D maybe TRBD1 (5 bases). Germline V gives CDR1 MDHEN, CDR2 SYDVKM. With 3 bases removed from V and 3 bases from J, the gap between germline ends came to 12 bases. CDR3 length: 15 residues. This CDR3 reads CASSLVQANNQPQHF. CDR3 coding DNA: TGTGCCAGCAGTTTGGTACAGGCTAACAATCAGCCCCAGCATTTT. The variable domain in full, completed from reference TRBV28 and TRBJ1-5, reads DVKVTQSSRYLVKRTGEKVFLECVQDMDHENMFWYRQDPGLGLRLIYFSYDVKMKEKGDIPEGYSVSREKKERFSLILESASTNQTSMYLCASSLVQANNQPQHFGDGTRLSIL.

The sample holds many counts of this clonotype. The chain employs TRBV28 and TRBJ2-5; 7 bases agree with TRBD2. This CDR3 spans 15 amino acids. V shed 2 bases, J shed 4 bases, and the junction held 7 bases outside the gene matches. Germline V gene sequence: CDR1 MDHEN, CDR2 SYDVKM. The CDR3: CASSLARRERETQYF. The DNA for the CDR3 is TGTGCCAGCAGTTTAGCGAGGCGGGAGAGAGAGACCCAGTACTTC.

The chain employs TRBV9 and TRBJ1-6; no clear D. CDR1 SGDLS and CDR2 YYNGEE come from the germline V gene. Trimming stripped 0 bases from V and 11 bases from J, with 9 bases between. The CDR3 consists of 13 residues. CDR3 DNA sequence: TGTGCCAGCAGCGTAGATCCGGTTGCACCCCTCCACTTT. Encoded protein: CASSVDPVAPLHF.

This clonotype was found a few times. The chain carries TRBV14 and TRBJ2-3, with a tentative D call TRBD2 (6 bases). Trimming pared 4 bases from V and 4 bases from J, leaving 18 bases between. Per germline, CDR1 SGHDN and CDR2 FVKESK. CDR3 size: 16 residues. CDR3: CASSPRWGPGADTQYF. CDR3 in DNA: TGTGCCAGCAGCCCTCGCTGGGGCCCGGGAGCAGATACGCAGTATTTT.

The chain has TRBV27 and TRBJ1-5; D gene uncertain. Trimming removed 3 bases at V and 6 bases at J, with 9 bases between. CDR1 and CDR2 from the germline V gene are MNHEY and SMNVEV (reference sequence). This CDR3 has 13 residues. The CDR3 region is CASSFRVAQPQHF. CDR3 nucleotides: TGTGCCAGCAGTTTTAGGGTTGCTCAGCCCCAGCATTTT.

This clonotype was seen a handful of times. The chain employs TRBV29-1 and TRBJ2-7, with D possibly TRBD1 on 5 matching bases. Trimming took off 7 bases at V and 4 bases at J, with 17 bases between the two ends. The germline V gene encodes CDR1 SQVTM and CDR2 ANQGSEA. This CDR3 has 13 amino acids. The chain's CDR3 is CSGRVGMGYEQYF. The CDR3 DNA reads as TGCAGCGGCAGGGTGGGGATGGGGTACGAGCAGTACTTC.

This sequence joins TRBV10-2 and TRBJ2-1; D is uncertain. Germline loops: CDR1 WSHSY, CDR2 SAAADI. V dropped 0 bases and J dropped 15 bases, with 3 bases sitting between them. This CDR3 contains 9 residues. The CDR3 is CASSESRFF. The CDR3 coding sequence is TGCGCCAGCAGTGAGTCTCGGTTCTTC.

This chain connects TRBV27 to TRBJ1-5; no firm D call. The ends were cut back, 8 bases at V and 6 bases at J, with 14 bases in the middle. Germline lookup yields CDR1 MNHEY and CDR2 SMNVEV (reference sequence). This CDR3 comprises 13 residues. The CDR3 DNA reads as TGTGCCAGCTGGCGCCCCGGAGGTCAGCCCCAGCATTTT. Translating gives CASWRPGGQPQHF.